These T cell receptor beta chains were read from a single sample in a study of early T cells in non-severe SARS-CoV-2 infection. TCRdb re-called the 5' RACE reads through MiXCR, storing one row per CDR3 protein. The data hold fewer than 100,000 distinct CDR3 sequences, with about 6% observed a single time. Material for sequencing was whole blood. The source of these receptors is an adult who was a healthcare worker with PCR-confirmed SARS-CoV-2 infection or an uninfected control (not recorded which). Each CDR3 is given without its conserved first and last residue. Fields, in order: J gene, V gene, CDR3 length, CDR3 protein.

TRBJ1-1 | TRBV25-1 | 12 | ASRPTGVNTEAF
TRBJ1-2 | TRBV25-1 | 13 | ASSESASANYGYT
TRBJ2-5 | TRBV5-4 | 11 | ASSFGREETQY
TRBJ1-3 | TRBV6-1 | 12 | ASIYGTTGNTIY
TRBJ2-3 | TRBV15 | 13 | ATRYGTGGIDTQY
TRBJ1-1 | TRBV18 | 10 | ASSPYATEAF
TRBJ1-6 | TRBV11-2 | 12 | ASSLASGNSPLH
TRBJ2-7 | TRBV5-1 | 11 | ASSIQENYEQY
TRBJ1-5 | TRBV20-1 | 12 | SAREAGFDQPQH
TRBJ1-6 | TRBV6-5 | 11 | ASSKGHQSPLH
TRBJ2-5 | TRBV28 | 13 | ASSSSGTSGETQY
TRBJ2-1 | TRBV29-1 | 10 | SVKDFYNEQF
TRBJ1-1 | TRBV7-2 | 12 | ASSLGGQGTEAF
TRBJ1-6 | TRBV6-1 | 15 | ASSEKRPRDSNSPLH
TRBJ2-7 | TRBV25-1 | 12 | ASSEFVGVAEQY
TRBJ2-7 | TRBV5-1 | 10 | ASSQDRSEQY
TRBJ2-1 | TRBV11-2 | 13 | ASSFGDRRFNEQF
TRBJ2-1 | TRBV6-2/TRBV6-3 | 13 | ASSYEAGAYNEQF
TRBJ1-2 | TRBV2 | 12 | ASSTGTERGGYT
TRBJ1-6 | TRBV2 | 13 | ASSEEQGRRGTLH
TRBJ1-3 | TRBV6-6 | 14 | ASSSGTASAGNTIY
TRBJ2-7 | TRBV7-2 | 12 | ASSPADSYYEQY
TRBJ1-6 | TRBV28 | 11 | ASSLSNNSPLH
TRBJ2-5 | TRBV28 | 11 | ASSWDSQETQY